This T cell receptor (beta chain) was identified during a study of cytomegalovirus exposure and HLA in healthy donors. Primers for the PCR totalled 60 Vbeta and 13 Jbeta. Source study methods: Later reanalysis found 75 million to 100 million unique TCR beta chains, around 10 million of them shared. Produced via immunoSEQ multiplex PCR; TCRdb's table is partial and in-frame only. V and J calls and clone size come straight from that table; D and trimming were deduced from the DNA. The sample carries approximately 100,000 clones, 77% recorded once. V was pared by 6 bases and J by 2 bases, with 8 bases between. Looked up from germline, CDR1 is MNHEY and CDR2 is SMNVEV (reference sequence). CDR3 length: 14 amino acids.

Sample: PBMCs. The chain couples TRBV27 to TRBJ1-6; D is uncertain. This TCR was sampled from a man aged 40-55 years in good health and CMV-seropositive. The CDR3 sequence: CASRSETYNSPLHF. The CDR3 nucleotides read TGTGCCAGCAGGTCAGAAACCTATAATTCACCCCTCCACTTT.